This T cell receptor (beta chain) was captured in a study of control samples from healthy donors and cancer patients. TCRdb's table, derived via immunoSEQ multiplex PCR, lists solely in-frame clones and lacks some. The sample includes tens of thousands of clones, roughly 84% of them seen just once. Germline V gene sequence: CDR1 SGHTA, CDR2 FQGNSA. V was trimmed by 2 bases and J by 0 bases, leaving 13 bases between them. This CDR3 has 16 amino acids. This rearrangement joins TRBV7-2 to TRBJ1-2; D uncertain. The TCR was taken from a man aged 50-60 years in good health. Specimen: blood. This CDR3 is CASSLYLTPTNYGYTF. CDR3 DNA: TGTGCCAGCAGCTTATATTTGACACCTACTAACTATGGCTACACCTTC.